The 18 T cell receptor beta chains listed next were all sequenced from one sample in a study of cytomegalovirus exposure and HLA in healthy donors (dated by TCRdb to about 2017). Library generation was performed with the immunoSEQ multiplex PCR assay. The multiplex PCR relied on a mix of 60 forward primers for TCR Vbeta segments and 13 reverse primers for TCR Jbeta segments. TCRdb's version of the immuneACCESS table is confined to in-frame rearrangements and falls short of the full clone set. An unresolved V gene accounts for under half of the shortfall where checked; the remainder is of unknown origin. This sample is represented by about 160,000 clones; 75% to 80% of them were singletons. Jointly, the top ten make up just over 3% of the sample. Sequencing used PBMCs. The receptors were sampled from a woman aged 35 to 49 in good health and CMV-seronegative.

CDR3 protein: CASSQVNTEAFF. Here the CDR3 DNA reads TGTGCCAGCAGCCAGGTGAACACTGAAGCTTTCTTT. The J gene is TRBJ1-1, the V gene TRBV2; D is unclear. The CDR3 length is 12 residues. Germline CDR1 is SNHLY and CDR2 is FYNNEI. V gave up 6 bases and J gave up 0 bases, with 5 bases separating them.

For the CDR3, the DNA is TGTGCCAGCAGCTCCGGGACAGCAAACACCGGGGAGCTGTTTTTT. Its protein product is CASSSGTANTGELFF. The V gene is TRBV7-9, the J gene TRBJ2-2; 7 bases are shared with TRBD1. CDR3 length: 15 residues. Looked up from germline, CDR1 is SEHNR and CDR2 is FQNEAQ (reference sequence). Trimming removed 4 bases from V and 2 bases from J; junction bases left unmatched: 4.

The J gene is TRBJ2-7, the V gene TRBV5-1; D perhaps matches TRBD1 (7 bases). The germline V gene encodes CDR1 SGHRS and CDR2 YFSETQ. The V and J ends lost 1 base and 3 bases respectively, with 14 bases between them. The CDR3 totals 15 residues. CDR3 coding DNA: TGCGCCAGCAGCTTGCAGGGGGGCGTCCTCTACGAGCAGTACTTC. Translation: CASSLQGGVLYEQYF.

This clone was observed once. This sample includes further DNA sequences coding for the same CDR3. The CDR3 DNA reads TGTGCCAGCTCACCCGCGGGGTCTGGAAACACCATATATTTT. Its translation is CASSPAGSGNTIYF. V and J are TRBV18 and TRBJ1-3, with unresolved D. The CDR3 spans 14 residues. Germline values: CDR1 KGHSH, CDR2 LQKENI. The V gene lost 3 bases and the J gene lost 1 base, with 7 bases spanning the gap.

The J gene is TRBJ1-3, the V gene TRBV13, with no clear D. Germline V CDR1 and CDR2: PRHDT, FYEKMQ (reference sequence). This CDR3 region has 14 residues. V was cut by 4 bases and J by 0 bases, with 7 bases left in between. The CDR3 sequence: CASSSKFSGNTIYF. The CDR3 DNA follows: TGTGCCAGCAGCTCTAAGTTCTCTGGAAACACCATATATTTT.

The chain is built from TRBV5-4 and TRBJ2-7; 7 bases line up with TRBD2. The CDR3 runs to 14 residues. V shed 7 bases and J 0 bases; nucleotides not matched to a gene: 7. Germline loops: CDR1 SGHNT, CDR2 YYREEE (reference sequence). The CDR3 DNA reads TGTGCCAGCGGAACGGGGGGAAACTCCTACGAGCAGTACTTC. The encoded protein is CASGTGGNSYEQYF.

This clone was recorded a few times. The CDR3 is CASSGQGGEKLFF. The CDR3 DNA reads TGTGCCAGTAGTGGGCAGGGAGGAGAAAAACTGTTTTTT. The chain recombines TRBV19 with TRBJ1-4, with D perhaps matching TRBD1 (5 bases). Deletions cut 5 bases from V and 8 bases from J, with 12 bases between. The CDR3 sequence is 13 residues long. Germline CDR1 LNHDA, CDR2 SQIVND (reference sequence).

The J gene is TRBJ2-1, the V gene TRBV7-9; a weak D match, TRBD1 (5 bases). The CDR3 has 17 residues. The V gene lost 6 bases and the J gene lost 0 bases, with 18 bases spanning the gap. Germline V lookup: CDR1 SEHNR, CDR2 FQNEAQ (reference sequence). The CDR3 bases are TGTGCCAGCAGTTTAAAGACGTCCAGGGACTCCTACAATGAGCAGTTCTTC. Its translation: CASSLKTSRDSYNEQFF.

The genes are TRBV21-1 and TRBJ1-5; the tabulated D call, TRBD1, remains unverified against the DNA. TRBV21-1 corresponds to a pseudogene. The CDR3 length is 18 residues. The CDR3: CASSLHREGDRGNQPQHF. CDR3 in DNA: TGTGCCAGCAGCCTCCACCGGGAGGGGGACAGGGGTAATCAGCCCCAGCATTTT.

V is TRBV7-2 and J is TRBJ2-1; TRBD2 aligns across 10 bases. This CDR3 has 15 residues. From germline, CDR1 is SGHTA and CDR2 FQGNSA. Trimming at V came to 3 bases and at J to 6 bases, leaving 5 bases not matched to a gene. Here the CDR3 reads CASSFKRGGLNEQFF. The CDR3 DNA reads TGTGCCAGCAGCTTCAAGCGGGGGGGCCTCAATGAGCAGTTCTTC.

The chain has TRBV10-3 and TRBJ2-7; D is perhaps TRBD1 (5 bases). With 8 bases removed from V and 2 bases from J, the gap between germline ends came to 19 bases. Germline V gives CDR1 ENHRY, CDR2 SYGVKD. This CDR3 comprises 15 residues. The CDR3 sequence is CAIGQSGYGTYEQYF. In nucleotides, the CDR3 is TGTGCCATCGGCCAGTCAGGGTATGGCACCTACGAGCAGTACTTC.

The V and J genes are TRBV2 and TRBJ1-5; TRBD1 is a possible D gene (6 bases). Trimming took 9 bases from V and 6 from J, leaving 18 bases between them. From germline, CDR1 is SNHLY and CDR2 FYNNEI. CDR3 length equals 14 residues. In DNA form, the CDR3 reads TGTGCCAGTTTGGACAGACAAAAGGGTCAGCCCCAGCATTTT. Translating gives CASLDRQKGQPQHF.

V is TRBV5-1 and J is TRBJ1-2; 10 bases agree with TRBD1. CDR3 length equals 15 residues. Per germline, CDR1 SGHRS and CDR2 YFSETQ. The junction had 6 bases not matched to a gene; V was cut back by 0 bases and J by 7 bases. DNA for the CDR3: TGCGCCAGCAGCTTGGGTATCGACAGGGGGCTTGGCTACACCTTC. It translates to CASSLGIDRGLGYTF.

The chain employs TRBV7-2 and TRBJ2-2, with TRBD1 matching over 7 bases. Germline V gene sequence: CDR1 SGHTA, CDR2 FQGNSA. V lost 5 bases and J lost 3; bases outside the gene matches: 3. The CDR3 covers 14 residues. The CDR3 protein is CASSRDRYTGELFF. The CDR3 DNA is TGTGCCAGCAGCCGGGACAGATACACCGGGGAGCTGTTTTTT.

In this sample, this clone turned up a few times. The chain joins TRBV2 to TRBJ1-5; possible D gene TRBD1, 6 bases. CDR1 and CDR2 (germline): SNHLY, FYNNEI. V was pared by 4 bases and J by 3 bases, with 10 bases between. The CDR3 is 14 residues long. CDR3 coding DNA: TGTGCCAGCAGTGGGGGGCAGTACAATCAGCCCCAGCATTTT. Translating it yields CASSGGQYNQPQHF.

The chain recombines TRBV27 with TRBJ1-1, with D possibly TRBD1 on 6 matching bases. This CDR3 is built from 14 residues. From germline, CDR1 is MNHEY and CDR2 SMNVEV (reference sequence). V dropped 0 bases and J dropped 1 base, with 6 bases sitting between them. For the CDR3, the DNA is TGTGCCAGCAGTTTATCGGGGGCGAACACTGAAGCTTTCTTT. Protein product: CASSLSGANTEAFF.

As DNA, the CDR3 is TGTGCCAGCAGCTTACGGATGGGCACTCAAGTCACTGAAGCTTTCTTT. Translating it yields CASSLRMGTQVTEAFF. The chain has TRBV11-2 and TRBJ1-1; no definite D call. V lost 2 bases and J 4 bases, leaving 17 bases between the germline ends. Per germline, CDR1 SGHAT and CDR2 FQNNGV. The CDR3 extends over 16 amino acids.

The chain uses TRBV7-8 and TRBJ1-1; possible D gene TRBD1, 6 bases. Germline CDR1 SGHVS, CDR2 FQNEAQ. Trimming pared 1 base from V and 4 bases from J, leaving 16 bases between. The CDR3 length is 16 residues. The CDR3 DNA reads TGTGCCAGCAGCTTAGAACAGGGTAGGGTCGGCACTGAAGCTTTCTTT. Residues: CASSLEQGRVGTEAFF.